This T cell receptor beta chain originates from a study of T cells after yellow fever vaccination. Study in general: The fractions with low cell numbers were processed using SMART-Seq v4 Ultra Low Input.

V was pared by 3 bases and J by 1 base, with 11 bases of the junction left unmatched. The germline V gene has CDR1 DFQATT and CDR2 SNEGSKA (reference sequence). The CDR3 is made up of 17 amino acids. Study findings and constraints: Sorted repertoires could include abundant contaminating clonotypes from bulk cells. Re-detected after boosting: most primary clones, 96% of CD4 and about 85% of CD8.

5'RACE template switching produced TCR cDNA carrying a universal primer site and UMIs. MiXCR, applied by TCRdb to the 5' RACE reads, yields one record per CDR3 protein. In the table there are hundreds of thousands of distinct CDR3 sequences, just over 20% of which are singletons. This clonotype was detected ten times or more. Its antigen is unknown. This chain links TRBV20-1 with TRBJ2-3; 9 nucleotides match TRBD2. This specimen was PBMCs, taken about 20 days after the first yellow fever vaccination. The clonotype comes from a man younger than 35 who received the YFV17D yellow fever vaccine. CDR3 region: CSASEAGGARGTDTQYF. The DNA for the CDR3 is TGCAGTGCTAGCGAGGCGGGGGGGGCCCGGGGCACAGATACGCAGTATTTT.